The clone carrying this TCR beta chain was recorded once. Its antigen is as yet unknown. A much larger clone lies one base from this, so it may be a read error. The patients chosen for sequencing had shown expansion of CD8+CD57+ cells (detected by flow cytometry). With no exception, the patients had severe acquired aplastic anemia. This entry comes from a study of CD8+CD57+ T cells in acquired aplastic anemia. Genomic DNA provided the template from which TCR beta VDJ and CDR3 profiles were obtained. TCRdb reanalysed the reads using MiXCR and keeps one entry per CDR3 protein. The data hold about 160,000 distinct CDR3 sequences, with around half observed a single time. Whole-study findings and limits: Statistical testing detected no significant gap in CD8+ Simpson's diversity between patients and controls.

Germline V gene sequence: CDR1 LGHNA, CDR2 YSLEER. This CDR3 has 15 amino acids. Sequenced sample: sorted CD4+, CD8+, or CD8+CD57+ T cells (not recorded which) from PBMCs. The receptor was isolated from a human donor with aplastic anemia. The chain couples TRBV4-3 to TRBJ2-3, with TRBD2 identical over 9 bases. DNA for the CDR3: TGCGCCAGCAGCCAACTGACTAGCGGAGCAGATACGCGGTATTTT. It codes for CASSQLTSGADTRYF.